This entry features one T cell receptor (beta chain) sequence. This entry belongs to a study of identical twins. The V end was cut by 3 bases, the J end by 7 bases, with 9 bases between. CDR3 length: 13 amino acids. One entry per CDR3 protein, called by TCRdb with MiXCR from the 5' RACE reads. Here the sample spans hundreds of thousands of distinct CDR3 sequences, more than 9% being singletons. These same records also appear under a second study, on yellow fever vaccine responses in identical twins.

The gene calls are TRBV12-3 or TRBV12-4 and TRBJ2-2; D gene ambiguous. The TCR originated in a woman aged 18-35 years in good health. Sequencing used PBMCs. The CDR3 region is CASSFNGFGELFF. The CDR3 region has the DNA TGTGCCAGCAGTTTCAACGGGTTCGGGGAGCTGTTTTTT.